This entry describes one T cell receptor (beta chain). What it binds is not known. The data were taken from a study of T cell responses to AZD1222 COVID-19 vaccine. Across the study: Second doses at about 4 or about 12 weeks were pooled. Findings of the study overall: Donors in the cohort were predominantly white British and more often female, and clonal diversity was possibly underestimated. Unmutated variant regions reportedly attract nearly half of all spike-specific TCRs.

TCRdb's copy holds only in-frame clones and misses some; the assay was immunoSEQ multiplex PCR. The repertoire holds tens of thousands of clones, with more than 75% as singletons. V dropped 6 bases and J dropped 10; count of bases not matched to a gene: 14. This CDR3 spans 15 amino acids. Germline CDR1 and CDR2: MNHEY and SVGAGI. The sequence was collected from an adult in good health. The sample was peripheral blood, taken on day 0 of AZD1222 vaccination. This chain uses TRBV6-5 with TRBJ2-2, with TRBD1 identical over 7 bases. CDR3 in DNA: TGTGCCAGCAGGCGAAGGGGACAGCCCCACTCGGAGCTGTTTTTT. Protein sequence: CASRRRGQPHSELFF.